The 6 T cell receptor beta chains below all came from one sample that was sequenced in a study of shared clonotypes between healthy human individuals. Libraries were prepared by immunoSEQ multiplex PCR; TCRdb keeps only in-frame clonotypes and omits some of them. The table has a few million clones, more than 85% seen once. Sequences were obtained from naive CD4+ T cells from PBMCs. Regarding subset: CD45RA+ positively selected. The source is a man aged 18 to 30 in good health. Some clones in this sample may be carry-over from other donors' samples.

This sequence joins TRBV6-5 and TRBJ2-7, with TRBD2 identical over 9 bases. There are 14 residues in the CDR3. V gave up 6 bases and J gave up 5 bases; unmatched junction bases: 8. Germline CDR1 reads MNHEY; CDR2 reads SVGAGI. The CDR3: CASSRGTSINEQYF. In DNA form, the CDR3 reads TGTGCCAGCAGCCGCGGGACTAGCATCAACGAGCAGTACTTC.

The CDR3 protein is CASSLALTSGSIGPYEQYF. CDR3 bases: TGCGCCAGCAGCTTGGCGTTGACTAGCGGGAGTATTGGCCCCTACGAGCAGTACTTC. The chain employs TRBV5-1 and TRBJ2-7; 12 nucleotides agree with TRBD2. The germline V gene encodes CDR1 SGHRS and CDR2 YFSETQ. The trim removed 0 bases at V and 2 bases at J, leaving 12 bases unmatched. The CDR3 spans 19 residues.

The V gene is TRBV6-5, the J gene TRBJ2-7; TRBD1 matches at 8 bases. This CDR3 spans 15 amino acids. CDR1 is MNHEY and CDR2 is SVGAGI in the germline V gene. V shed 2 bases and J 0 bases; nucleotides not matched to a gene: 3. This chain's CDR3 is CASSYQTGDSYEQYF. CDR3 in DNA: TGTGCCAGCAGTTACCAGACAGGGGACTCCTACGAGCAGTACTTC.

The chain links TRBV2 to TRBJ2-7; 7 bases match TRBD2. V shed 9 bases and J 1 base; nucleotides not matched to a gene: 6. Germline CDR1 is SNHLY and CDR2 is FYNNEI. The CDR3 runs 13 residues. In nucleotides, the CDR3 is TGTGCCAGTCGAGCGGGACCGTCCTACGAGCAGTACTTC. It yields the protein CASRAGPSYEQYF.

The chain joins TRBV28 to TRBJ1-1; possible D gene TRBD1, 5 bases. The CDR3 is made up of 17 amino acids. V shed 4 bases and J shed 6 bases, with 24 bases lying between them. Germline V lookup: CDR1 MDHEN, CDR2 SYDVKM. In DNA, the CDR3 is TGTGCCAGCAGTTCCCCCCCGGGGCAGGGCGGTGGATCTGAAGCTTTCTTT. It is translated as CASSSPPGQGGGSEAFF.

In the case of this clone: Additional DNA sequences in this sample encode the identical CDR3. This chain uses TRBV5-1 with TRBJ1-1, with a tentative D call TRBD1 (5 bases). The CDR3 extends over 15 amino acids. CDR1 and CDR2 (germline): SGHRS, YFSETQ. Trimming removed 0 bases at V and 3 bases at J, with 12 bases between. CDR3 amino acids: CASSLGRGRDTEAFF. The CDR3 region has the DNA TGCGCCAGCAGCTTGGGAAGGGGACGGGACACTGAAGCTTTCTTT.